This TCR beta chain was identified in a study of blood T cell repertoires in COVID-19. Here immunoSEQ multiplex PCR was the method, and the copy in TCRdb shows in-frame clones only, minus some. The sample records 150,000 or so clones, roughly 82% being singletons. The CDR3 totals 14 residues. The J segment lost 7 bases and the V segment lost 3 bases, leaving 8 bases of the junction unmatched. Germline CDR1 GTSNPN, CDR2 SVGIG (reference sequence). The rearrangement uses TRBV30 and TRBJ1-5, with 8 positions matching TRBD1. This TCR came from a woman aged 40-49 years with COVID-19, enrolled during active disease. Sequencing used peripheral blood. The CDR3, as DNA: TGTGCCTGGAGCGGACAGGGAACAAGCCAGCCCCAGCATTTT. Amino acids: CAWSGQGTSQPQHF.